Following are 2 T cell receptor beta chains from one sample sequenced in a study of response to subunit inactivated influenza vaccine. TCRdb reprocessed the RT-PCR reads with MiXCR, giving one entry per CDR3 protein. The sample lists fewer than 800,000 distinct CDR3 sequences, around 14% seen once, with around 10% in the top ten. The material was PBMCs from blood, obtained 11 to 12 days after vaccination. These receptors were collected from a man aged 45 to 65 who received an inactivated influenza vaccine.

This clonotype was counted a few times. The chain has TRBV7-2 and TRBJ1-1; D possibly corresponds to TRBD1 (6 bases). V was pared by 0 bases and J by 1 base, with 9 bases between. CDR3 length equals 15 residues. Germline V CDR1 and CDR2: SGHTA, FQGNSA. CDR3 amino acids: CASSLAWTANTEAFF. In DNA form, the CDR3 reads TGTGCCAGCAGCTTAGCTTGGACAGCGAACACTGAAGCTTTCTTT.

This clonotype was seen a handful of times. The rearrangement uses TRBV29-1 and TRBJ2-7; no clear D. Per the germline V gene, CDR1 is SQVTM and CDR2 is ANQGSEA. This CDR3 contains 13 residues. V was pared by 3 bases and J by 4 bases, with 13 bases between. The CDR3 sequence is CSVEGIGLYEQYF. The CDR3 DNA follows: TGCAGCGTTGAGGGGATCGGGTTGTACGAGCAGTACTTC.